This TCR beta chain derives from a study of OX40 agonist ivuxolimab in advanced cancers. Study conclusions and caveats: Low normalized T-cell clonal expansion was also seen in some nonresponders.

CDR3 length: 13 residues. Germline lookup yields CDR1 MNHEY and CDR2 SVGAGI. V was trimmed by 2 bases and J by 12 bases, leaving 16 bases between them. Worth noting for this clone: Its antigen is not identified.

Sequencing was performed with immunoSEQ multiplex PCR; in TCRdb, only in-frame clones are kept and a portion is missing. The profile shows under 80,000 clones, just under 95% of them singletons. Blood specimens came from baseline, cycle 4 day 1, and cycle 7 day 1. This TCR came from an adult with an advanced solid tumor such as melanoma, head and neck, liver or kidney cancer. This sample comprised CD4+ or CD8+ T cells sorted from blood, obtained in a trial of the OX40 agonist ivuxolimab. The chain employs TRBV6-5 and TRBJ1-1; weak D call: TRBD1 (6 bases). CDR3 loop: CASSYARGGRTFF. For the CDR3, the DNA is TGTGCCAGCAGTTACGCTCGAGGGGGGAGAACTTTCTTT.